The clone carrying this TCR beta chain was seen many times. This CDR3 region has 14 residues. J was trimmed by 7 bases and V by 7 bases; bases with no gene match: 11. Germline assignment: CDR1 SQVTM and CDR2 ANQGSEA. These data come from a study of T-cell reconstitution after alpha-beta-depleted transplantation in children. TCRbeta library preparation incorporated unique molecular identifiers. TCRdb ran MiXCR on the PCR reads and lists one entry per CDR3 protein. The sample carries hundreds of thousands of distinct CDR3 sequences, around 17% recorded once. The clonotype originates from a human donor who donated a stem cell graft to a child with acute myeloid leukemia. The chain has TRBV29-1 and TRBJ1-3; the match to TRBD1 covers 9 bases. The sequences come from PBMCs from the stem cell graft donor, collected from the stem cell graft. CDR3 protein: CSAGDRDLRNTIYF. In nucleotides, the CDR3 is TGCAGCGCTGGGGACAGGGACTTGAGGAACACCATATATTTT.